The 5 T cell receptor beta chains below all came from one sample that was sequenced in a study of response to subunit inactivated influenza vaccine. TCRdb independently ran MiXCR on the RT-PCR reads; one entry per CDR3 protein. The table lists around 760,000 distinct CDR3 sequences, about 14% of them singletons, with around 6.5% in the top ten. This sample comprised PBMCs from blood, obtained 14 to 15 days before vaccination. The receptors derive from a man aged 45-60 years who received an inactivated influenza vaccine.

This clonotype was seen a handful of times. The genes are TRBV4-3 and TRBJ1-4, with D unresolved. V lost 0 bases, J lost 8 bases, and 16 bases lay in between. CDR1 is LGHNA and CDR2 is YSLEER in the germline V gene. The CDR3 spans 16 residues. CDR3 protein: CASSQDTSREIEKLFF. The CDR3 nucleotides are TGCGCCAGCAGCCAAGATACGTCGAGGGAGATCGAAAAACTGTTTTTT.

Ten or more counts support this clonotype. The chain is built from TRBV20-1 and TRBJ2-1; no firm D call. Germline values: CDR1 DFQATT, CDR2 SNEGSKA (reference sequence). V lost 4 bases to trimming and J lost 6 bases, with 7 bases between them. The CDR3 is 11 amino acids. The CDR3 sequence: CSATQGNEQFF. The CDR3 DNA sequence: TGCAGTGCTACCCAAGGCAATGAGCAGTTCTTC.

The DNA for the CDR3 is TGCGCCAGCAGCCAATATGCACCCGGAGGTGAGCAGTTCTTC. Translated: CASSQYAPGGEQFF. V gene TRBV4-1 combines with J gene TRBJ2-1; perhaps TRBD2 as D (5 bases). Germline CDR1 is MGHRA and CDR2 is YSYEKL. Trimming stripped 2 bases from V and 9 bases from J, with 14 bases between. The CDR3 has 14 amino acids.

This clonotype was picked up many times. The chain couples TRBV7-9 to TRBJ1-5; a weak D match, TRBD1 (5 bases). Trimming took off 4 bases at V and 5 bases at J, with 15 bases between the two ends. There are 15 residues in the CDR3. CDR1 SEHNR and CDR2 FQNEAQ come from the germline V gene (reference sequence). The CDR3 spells CASSSDGGYYQPQHF. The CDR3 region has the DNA TGTGCCAGCAGCTCCGACGGGGGTTACTATCAGCCCCAGCATTTT.

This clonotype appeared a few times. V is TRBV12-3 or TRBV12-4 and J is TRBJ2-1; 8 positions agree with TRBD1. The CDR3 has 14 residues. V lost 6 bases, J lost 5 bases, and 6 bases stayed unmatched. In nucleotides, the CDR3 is TGTGCCAGCAGCGGACAGGGTATCGACAATGAGCAGTTCTTC. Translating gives CASSGQGIDNEQFF.